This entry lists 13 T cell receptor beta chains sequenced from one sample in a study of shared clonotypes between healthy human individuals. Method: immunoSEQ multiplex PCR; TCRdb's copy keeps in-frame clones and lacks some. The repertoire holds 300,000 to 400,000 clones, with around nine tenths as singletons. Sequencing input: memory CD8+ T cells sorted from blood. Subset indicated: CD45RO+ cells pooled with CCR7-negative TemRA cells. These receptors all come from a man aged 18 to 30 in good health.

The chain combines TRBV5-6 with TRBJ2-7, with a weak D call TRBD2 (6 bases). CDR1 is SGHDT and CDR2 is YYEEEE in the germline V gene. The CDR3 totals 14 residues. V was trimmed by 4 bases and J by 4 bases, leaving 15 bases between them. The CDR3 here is CASSAGPGGYEQYF. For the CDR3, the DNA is TGTGCCAGCAGCGCGGGGCCTGGGGGTTACGAGCAGTACTTC.

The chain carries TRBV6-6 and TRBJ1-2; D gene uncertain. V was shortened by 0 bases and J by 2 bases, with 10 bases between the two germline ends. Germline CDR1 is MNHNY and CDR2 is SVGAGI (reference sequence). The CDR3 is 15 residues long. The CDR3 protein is CASSYSTTENYGYTF. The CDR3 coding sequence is TGTGCCAGCAGTTACTCGACCACGGAAAACTATGGCTACACCTTC.

CDR3 in DNA: TGTGCCAGCACCGAATTCGGGGACTACAATGAGCAGTTCTTC. Encoded protein: CASTEFGDYNEQFF. The chain combines TRBV6-6 with TRBJ2-1; TRBD2 is a possible D gene (5 bases). Trimming took off 7 bases at V and 3 bases at J, with 13 bases between the two ends. CDR1 MNHNY and CDR2 SVGAGI come from the germline V gene (reference sequence). The CDR3 has 14 amino acids.

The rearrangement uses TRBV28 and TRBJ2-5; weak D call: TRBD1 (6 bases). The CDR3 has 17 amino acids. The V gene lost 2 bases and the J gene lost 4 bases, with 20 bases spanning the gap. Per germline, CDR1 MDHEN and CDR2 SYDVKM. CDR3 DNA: TGTGCCAGCAGTTTAGAGATAGGACAGCCCAGAGGAGAGACCCAGTACTTC. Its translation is CASSLEIGQPRGETQYF.

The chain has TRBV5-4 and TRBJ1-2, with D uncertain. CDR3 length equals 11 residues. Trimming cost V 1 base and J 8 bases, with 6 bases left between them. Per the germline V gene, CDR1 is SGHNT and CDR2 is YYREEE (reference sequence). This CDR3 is CASSLRRGYTF. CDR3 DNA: TGTGCCAGCAGCTTGAGGAGGGGCTACACCTTC.

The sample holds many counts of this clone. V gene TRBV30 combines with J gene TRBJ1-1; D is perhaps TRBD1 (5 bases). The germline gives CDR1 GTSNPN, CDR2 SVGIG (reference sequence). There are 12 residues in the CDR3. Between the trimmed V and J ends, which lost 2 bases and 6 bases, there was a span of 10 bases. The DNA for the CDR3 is TGTGCCTGGAGTCAAGGGGAGGCTGAAGCTTTCTTT. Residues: CAWSQGEAEAFF.

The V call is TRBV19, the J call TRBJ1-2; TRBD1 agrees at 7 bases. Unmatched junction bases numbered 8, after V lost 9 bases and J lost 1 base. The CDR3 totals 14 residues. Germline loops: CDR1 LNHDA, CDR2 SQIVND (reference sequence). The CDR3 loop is CARIGQAHNYGYTF. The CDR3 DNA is TGTGCCAGGATCGGACAGGCTCATAACTATGGCTACACCTTC.

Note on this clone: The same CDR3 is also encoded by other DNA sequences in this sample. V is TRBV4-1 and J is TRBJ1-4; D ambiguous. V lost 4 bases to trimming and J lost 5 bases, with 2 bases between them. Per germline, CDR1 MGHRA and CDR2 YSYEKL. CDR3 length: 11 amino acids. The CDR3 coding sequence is TGCGCCAGCAGCCTCAATGAAAAACTGTTTTTT. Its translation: CASSLNEKLFF.

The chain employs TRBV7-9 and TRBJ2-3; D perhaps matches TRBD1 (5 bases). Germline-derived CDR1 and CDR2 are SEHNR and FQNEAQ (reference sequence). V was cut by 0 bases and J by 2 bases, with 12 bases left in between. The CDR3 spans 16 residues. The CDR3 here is CASSLAAQDITDTQYF. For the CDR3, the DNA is TGTGCCAGCAGCTTAGCAGCACAGGACATCACAGATACGCAGTATTTT. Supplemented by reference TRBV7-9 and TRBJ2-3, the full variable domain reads DTGVSQNPRHKITKRGQNVTFRCDPISEHNRLYWYRQTLGQGPEFLTYFQNEAQLEKSRLLSDRFSAERPKGSFSTLEIQRTEQGDSAMYLCASSLAAQDITDTQYFGPGTRLTVL.

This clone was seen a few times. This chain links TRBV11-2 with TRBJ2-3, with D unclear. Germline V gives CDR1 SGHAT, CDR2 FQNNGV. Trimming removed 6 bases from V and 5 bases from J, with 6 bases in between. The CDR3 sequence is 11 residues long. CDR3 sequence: CASRSVDTQYF. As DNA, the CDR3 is TGTGCCAGCAGGTCCGTAGATACGCAGTATTTT.

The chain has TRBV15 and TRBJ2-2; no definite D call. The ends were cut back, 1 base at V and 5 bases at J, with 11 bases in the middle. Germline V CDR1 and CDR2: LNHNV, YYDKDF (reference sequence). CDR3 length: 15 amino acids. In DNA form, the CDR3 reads TGTGCCACCAGCAGAGTGCCCGTCCCTACCGGGGAGCTGTTTTTT. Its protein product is CATSRVPVPTGELFF.

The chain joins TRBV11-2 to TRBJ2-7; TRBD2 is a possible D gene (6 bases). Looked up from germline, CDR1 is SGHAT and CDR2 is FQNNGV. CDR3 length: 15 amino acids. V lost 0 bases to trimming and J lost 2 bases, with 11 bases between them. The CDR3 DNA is TGTGCCAGCAGCTTAGAGCCGGGACTTGCCTACGAGCAGTACTTC. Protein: CASSLEPGLAYEQYF.

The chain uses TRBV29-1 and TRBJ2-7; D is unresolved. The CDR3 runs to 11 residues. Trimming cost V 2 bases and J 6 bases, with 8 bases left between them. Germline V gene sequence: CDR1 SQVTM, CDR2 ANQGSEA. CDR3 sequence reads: CSVELHTEQYF. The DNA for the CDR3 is TGCAGCGTTGAACTACATACCGAGCAGTACTTC.